These T cell receptor beta chains were read from a single sample in a study of blood T cell repertoires in COVID-19. Repertoires were generated with immunoSEQ multiplex PCR, while TCRdb's copy carries only in-frame clones and drops some. The sample has fewer than 200,000 clones; around four fifths are singletons. The sequenced material came from peripheral blood. These receptors were collected from a woman over 75 with COVID-19, enrolled during active disease. CDR3s include the opening cysteine and the closing phenylalanine or tryptophan. The D gene is left open where the match is weak. A clone size is listed for some rows: how often the clone was seen (once, few, many), or a class if it is expanded.

>.|TRBV9|TRBJ2-2|.
CASSVVGGANTGELFF
TGTGCCAGCAGCGTAGTAGGGGGAGCGAACACCGGGGAGCTGTTTTTT
>TRBD2|TRBV5-1|TRBJ2-3|.
CASAPSGSTDTQYF
TGCGCCAGCGCCCCTAGCGGGAGCACAGATACGCAGTATTTT
>TRBD1|TRBV10-1|TRBJ1-5|once
CASNLDRGRDQPQHF
TGCGCCAGCAACTTGGACAGGGGTCGGGATCAGCCCCAGCATTTT
>.|TRBV7-9|TRBJ2-7|.
CASSSRAASSYEQYF
TGTGCCAGCAGCTCGCGGGCAGCATCCTCCTACGAGCAGTACTTC
>.|TRBV6-5|TRBJ2-5|.
CATNGLAKTQYF
TGTGCCACTAACGGGCTAGCCAAGACCCAGTACTTC
>.|TRBV10-3|TRBJ1-5|once
CATARGSSNQPQHF
TGTGCCACCGCCAGGGGAAGTAGCAATCAGCCCCAGCATTTT
>.|TRBV9|TRBJ1-2|once
CASSPVASGYTF
TGTGCCAGCAGTCCCGTAGCCTCTGGCTACACCTTC
>.|TRBV5-1|TRBJ2-7|.
CASSPLPGSYEQYF
TGCGCCAGCAGCCCCTTACCGGGTTCCTACGAGCAGTACTTC
>.|TRBV11-1|TRBJ2-5|.
CASSPDMYQETQYF
TGTGCCAGCAGTCCGGACATGTACCAAGAGACCCAGTACTTC
>TRBD1|TRBV2|TRBJ1-2|.
CASSETGGRGYTF
TGTGCCAGCAGCGAAACAGGGGGACGGGGCTACACCTTC
>TRBD1|TRBV3-1/TRBV3-2|TRBJ2-5|.
CASSQRGTGETQYF
TGTGCCAGCAGCCAGAGGGGGACAGGCGAGACCCAGTACTTC
>.|TRBV28|TRBJ1-2|.
CASSLSAREDYGYTF
TGTGCCAGCAGTTTATCGGCCAGGGAGGACTATGGCTACACCTTC
>TRBD1|TRBV5-1|TRBJ2-2|.
CASSQDRGGRYAGELFF
TGCGCCAGCAGCCAGGACAGGGGCGGTCGTTATGCCGGGGAGCTGTTTTTT
>TRBD1|TRBV5-1|TRBJ2-7|.
CASSTGTGASYEQYF
TGCGCCAGCAGCACCGGGACAGGGGCGAGCTACGAGCAGTACTTC
>.|TRBV6-5|TRBJ1-2|.
CASSPDRIYGYTF
TGTGCCAGCAGTCCCGACAGAATCTATGGCTACACCTTC
>TRBD2|TRBV7-8|TRBJ2-1|.
CASSPTGTSGSYEQFF
TGTGCCAGCAGCCCAACCGGGACTAGCGGGAGTTATGAGCAGTTCTTC
>TRBD1|TRBV6-1|TRBJ1-6|.
CASSEFGQGGSPLHF
TGTGCCAGCAGTGAGTTCGGACAGGGAGGTTCACCCCTCCACTTT
>.|TRBV5-1|TRBJ2-3|.
CASSFRLGAETDTQYF
TGCGCCAGCAGCTTCCGACTGGGGGCCGAGACGGATACGCAGTATTTT
>.|TRBV28|TRBJ1-6|few
CASSLSGRGVHF
TGTGCCAGCAGTTTATCTGGGCGCGGGGTCCACTTT
>.|TRBV5-1|TRBJ1-2|.
CASSLPLGDSPYGYTF
TGCGCCAGCAGCTTGCCGTTAGGGGACTCACCCTATGGCTACACCTTC
>.|TRBV19|TRBJ1-4|.
CASSREQGWEGLFF
TGTGCCAGTAGTAGAGAACAGGGATGGGAGGGACTGTTTTTT
>.|TRBV3-1/TRBV3-2|TRBJ2-3|.
CASSQRPDYTDTQYF
TGTGCCAGCAGCCAGCGTCCCGACTACACAGATACGCAGTATTTT
>.|TRBV18|TRBJ1-1|.
CASSPSVTEAFF
TGTGCCAGCTCCCCGTCTGTCACTGAAGCTTTCTTT
>TRBD1|TRBV5-1|TRBJ2-7|.
CASSYDRAPYEQYF
TGCGCCAGCAGCTACGACAGGGCTCCCTACGAGCAGTACTTC
>.|TRBV2|TRBJ1-6|few
CASRVVLRRNSPLHF
TGTGCCAGCAGGGTGGTCCTGCGGCGTAATTCACCCCTCCACTTT
>TRBD1|TRBV5-5|TRBJ1-1|.
CASSIDRGRTEAFF
TGTGCCAGCAGCATCGACAGGGGGCGGACTGAAGCTTTCTTT
>.|TRBV19|TRBJ1-3|.
CASSVERTGNTIYF
TGTGCCAGTAGTGTCGAGCGTACTGGAAACACCATATATTTT
>.|TRBV3-1/TRBV3-2|TRBJ1-1|.
CASSQRYEAFF
TGTGCCAGCAGCCAGCGCTATGAAGCTTTCTTT
>.|TRBV28|TRBJ1-5|.
CASVSGALAQHF
TGTGCCAGCGTGTCAGGGGCCCTGGCCCAGCATTTT
>.|TRBV3-1/TRBV3-2|TRBJ2-2|.
CASSQGLPKTGELFF
TGTGCCAGCAGCCAGGGACTCCCGAAGACCGGGGAGCTGTTTTTT
>.|TRBV5-1|TRBJ2-5|.
CASSRNSLNQETQYF
TGCGCCAGCAGCCGAAACAGTCTAAACCAAGAGACCCAGTACTTC
>.|TRBV6-5|TRBJ1-5|few
CASSYVAFSGNQPQHF
TGTGCCAGCAGTTACGTCGCATTTTCGGGCAATCAGCCCCAGCATTTT
>.|TRBV21-1|TRBJ2-7|.
CASVGDPYEQYF
TGTGCCAGCGTCGGGGATCCCTACGAGCAGTACTTC
>TRBD1|TRBV9|TRBJ1-3|.
CASSVGQGATGNTIYF
TGTGCCAGCAGCGTAGGACAGGGGGCGACTGGAAACACCATATATTTT
>.|TRBV15|TRBJ2-1|.
CATSTPSSGNEQFF
TGTGCCACCAGCACCCCAAGCTCGGGGAATGAGCAGTTCTTC
>.|TRBV18|TRBJ2-1|.
CASSPGPGEEQFF
TGTGCCAGCTCACCCGGCCCTGGGGAGGAGCAGTTCTTC
>.|TRBV12-3/TRBV12-4|TRBJ1-2|.
CASSLARGGYTF
TGTGCCAGCAGTTTGGCCAGGGGCGGCTACACCTTC
>.|TRBV6-5|TRBJ2-3|.
CASSYPGSDTQYF
TGTGCCAGCAGTTACCCAGGGTCAGATACGCAGTATTTT
>TRBD2|TRBV5-8|TRBJ2-7|.
CASTHGGGRSYEQYF
TGTGCCAGCACCCACGGGGGGGGCCGCTCCTACGAGCAGTACTTC
>.|TRBV5-4|TRBJ1-2|once
CASSKGVGYTF
TGTGCCAGCTCCAAGGGGGTGGGCTACACCTTC
>TRBD1|TRBV11-2|TRBJ1-4|once
CASSLGTGNEKLFF
TGTGCCAGCAGCTTAGGGACAGGGAATGAAAAACTGTTTTTT
>.|TRBV3-1/TRBV3-2|TRBJ2-7|.
CASSQGGGTYEQYF
TGTGCCAGCAGCCAAGGCGGCGGAACCTACGAGCAGTACTTC
>TRBD1|TRBV11-2|TRBJ1-1|.
CASSGTGGQTVKAFF
TGTGCCAGCAGTGGGACAGGGGGCCAGACTGTAAAAGCTTTCTTT
>.|TRBV28|TRBJ2-7|few
CASSLRYEQYF
TGTGCCAGCAGTTTGAGGTACGAGCAGTACTTC
>.|TRBV11-2|TRBJ2-1|.
CASSLGGRGYINEQFF
TGTGCCAGCAGCCTCGGGGGTCGAGGGTATATAAATGAGCAGTTCTTC
>.|TRBV27|TRBJ2-7|few
CASSPPSSYEQYF
TGTGCCAGCAGTCCCCCCAGCTCCTACGAGCAGTACTTC
>.|TRBV5-1|TRBJ1-1|.
CASSFQESTEAFF
TGCGCCAGCAGCTTCCAAGAGAGCACTGAAGCTTTCTTT
>TRBD2|TRBV6-1|TRBJ2-7|.
CASSAQTLAGGYEQYF
TGTGCCAGCAGTGCTCAGACACTAGCGGGGGGCTACGAGCAGTACTTC
>TRBD1|TRBV2|TRBJ2-5|.
CASSAGTGDRETQYF
TGTGCCAGTTCCGCCGGGACAGGGGACCGAGAGACCCAGTACTTC
>.|TRBV9|TRBJ2-7|.
CASSVDHKPYEQYF
TGTGCCAGCAGCGTAGACCACAAACCCTACGAGCAGTACTTC
>.|TRBV9|TRBJ2-1|.
CASSVAPSGNEQFF
TGTGCCAGCAGCGTGGCACCCTCGGGAAATGAGCAGTTCTTC
>TRBD1|TRBV7-9|TRBJ1-5|.
CASSLGRDRGNQPQHF
TGTGCCAGCAGCTTAGGAAGAGACAGGGGCAATCAGCCCCAGCATTTT
>.|TRBV7-8|TRBJ2-7|.
CASSPGPSASYEQYF
TGTGCCAGCAGCCCCGGCCCTAGCGCCTCCTACGAGCAGTACTTC